The present T cell receptor (beta chain) was sequenced within a study of beta chain features in type 1 diabetes. In the study overall: Analysis included 95 million to 140 million sorted cells drawn from all samples.

This clone was seen a handful of times. The study reverse transcribed the entire isolated RNA, so it sequenced expressed TCRB transcripts. Around 4 million reads per sample were averaged for naive, central memory and regulatory samples. Clones were sequenced by immunoSEQ multiplex PCR, and TCRdb holds only the in-frame ones, with some missing. The sample consists of under 300,000 clones, 27% of them appearing once. CDR3 size: 11 residues. Per the germline V gene, CDR1 is DFQATT and CDR2 is SNEGSKA (reference sequence). With 6 bases removed from V and 8 bases from J, the gap between germline ends came to 13 bases.

The rearrangement joins TRBV20-1 to TRBJ1-2; D gene unclear. The receptor's source is a man aged 25-45 years in good health. The source material was central memory CD4+ T cells from blood. CDR3 in amino acids: CSAPSTRGYTF. The DNA of the CDR3 is TGCAGTGCCCCGTCGACTAGGGGCTACACCTTC.